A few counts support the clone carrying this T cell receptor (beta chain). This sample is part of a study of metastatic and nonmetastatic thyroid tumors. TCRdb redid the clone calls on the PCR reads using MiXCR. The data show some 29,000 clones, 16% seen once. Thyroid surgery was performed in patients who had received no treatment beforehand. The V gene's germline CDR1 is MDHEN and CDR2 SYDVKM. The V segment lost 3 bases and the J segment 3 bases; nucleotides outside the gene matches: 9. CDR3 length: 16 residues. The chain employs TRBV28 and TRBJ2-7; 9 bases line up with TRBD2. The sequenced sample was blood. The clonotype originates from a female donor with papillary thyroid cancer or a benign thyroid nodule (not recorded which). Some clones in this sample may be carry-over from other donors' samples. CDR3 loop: CASSFLAGGILYEQYF. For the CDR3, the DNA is TGTGCCAGCAGTTTTCTCGCGGGAGGGATTCTCTACGAGCAGTACTTC.